The 5 T cell receptor beta chains below all came from one sample that was sequenced in a study of identical twins. TCRdb re-called the 5' RACE reads with MiXCR, one entry per CDR3 protein. This sample has 210,000 or so distinct CDR3 sequences, with about 7.5% found just once. This sample also appeared in a second study, on yellow fever vaccine responses in identical twins.

The sample consisted of memory (CD45RO+) T cells sorted from blood. These receptors all come from a woman aged 18 to 35 in good health.

This clonotype showed up many times. J is TRBJ1-2 and V is TRBV15; maybe TRBD1 (6 bases). The CDR3 spans 14 residues. Germline lookup yields CDR1 LNHNV and CDR2 YYDKDF (reference sequence). Trimming took off 0 bases at V and 7 bases at J, with 12 bases between the two ends. CDR3 bases: TGTGCCACCAGCAGAGATCTAGGGGGGCCTGGCTACACCTTC. It is translated as CATSRDLGGPGYTF.

This chain connects TRBV15 to TRBJ1-2; possibly TRBD1 for D (5 bases). Germline V lookup: CDR1 LNHNV, CDR2 YYDKDF (reference sequence). The CDR3 spans 15 residues. The V end lost 0 bases, the J end lost 3 bases, and 11 bases lay between the germline ends. The CDR3, as DNA: TGTGCCACCAGCAGAGATGGTGGCAGGGACTATGGCTACACCTTC. Translated: CATSRDGGRDYGYTF.

This clonotype has only a few counts. V is TRBV6-1 and J is TRBJ2-4; D not certain. Germline loops: CDR1 MNHNS, CDR2 SASEGT. The CDR3 extends over 14 amino acids. V was shortened by 4 bases and J by 7 bases, with 14 bases between the two germline ends. CDR3 in DNA: TGTGCCAGCAGTGGGACCGTATTACGGAACATTCAGTACTTC. Translating it yields CASSGTVLRNIQYF.

The gene calls are TRBV2 and TRBJ2-1, with no clear D. V dropped 0 bases and J dropped 9 bases, with 9 bases sitting between them. Germline V lookup: CDR1 SNHLY, CDR2 FYNNEI. This CDR3 has 13 amino acids. The CDR3 spells CASSEAKAGEQFF. The CDR3 region has the DNA TGTGCCAGCAGTGAAGCCAAGGCAGGTGAGCAGTTCTTC.

This clonotype was found many times. The CDR3 region has the DNA TGCAGTGCCCCTGTCGGGACTAGCGGCGCCTACGAGCAGTACTTC. It encodes CSAPVGTSGAYEQYF. The chain combines TRBV20-1 with TRBJ2-7; 11 bases map to TRBD2. V lost 6 bases and J lost 2; bases outside the gene matches: 9. Germline assignment: CDR1 DFQATT and CDR2 SNEGSKA (reference sequence). This CDR3 contains 15 residues.